Ten or more counts support the clone carrying this TCR beta chain. Its matching antigen is unknown. The CDR3 consists of 15 residues. Between the trimmed V and J ends, which lost 4 bases and 6 bases, there was a span of 16 bases. Germline-derived CDR1 and CDR2 are SGHRS and YFSETQ. MiXCR, applied by TCRdb to the 5' RACE reads, yields one record per CDR3 protein. The data show around 770,000 distinct CDR3 sequences, about 10% seen once. The data originate from a study of CD8 T cells in ankylosing spondylitis. Study-wide points: Seemingly distinctive of ankylosing spondylitis blood was a TCR beta motif formed by eight highly homologous variants.

Sequencing was performed on blood, either unsorted or a sorted T cell fraction (not recorded which). This TCR was recovered from a male donor with ankylosing spondylitis. The chain couples TRBV5-1 to TRBJ2-2; tentative D call: TRBD1 (6 bases). CDR3 loop: CASSPEAGVAGELFF. CDR3 DNA sequence: TGCGCCAGCAGCCCGGAGGCAGGGGTGGCCGGGGAGCTGTTTTTT.